Below are 6 T cell receptor beta chains sequenced from a single sample in a study of T cell repertoires in cytomegalovirus infection. TCRdb fed the reads into MiXCR, producing one record per CDR3 protein. The table includes roughly 170,000 distinct CDR3 sequences, less than 25% detected once. No antigens are known for them. This material consisted of CD8+ T cells from cultured PBMCs, taken from culture after CMV antigen stimulation. The source of these receptors is a human donor in good health (CMV status not recorded). Some clones in this sample may be carry-over from other donors' samples.

The CDR3: CASSHGAGAANYGYTF. DNA of the CDR3: TGCGCCAGCAGCCATGGGGCGGGGGCAGCTAACTATGGCTACACCTTC. The chain combines TRBV5-1 with TRBJ1-2, with D tentatively TRBD1 (6 bases). This CDR3 has 16 amino acids. Deletions cut 4 bases from V and 0 bases from J, with 16 bases between. CDR1 is SGHRS, CDR2 YFSETQ, per germline.

A single count supports this clonotype. This chain links TRBV3-1 with TRBJ2-7, with D hard to call. The CDR3 is 13 residues long. Germline V CDR1 and CDR2: LGHDT, YNNKEL (reference sequence). V gave up 4 bases and J gave up 4 bases, with 11 bases separating them. The CDR3: CASSPAALYEQYF. The CDR3 coding sequence is TGTGCCAGCAGCCCTGCGGCCCTTTACGAGCAGTACTTC.

CDR3 sequence reads: CASSHSDRGDTEAFF. The CDR3 DNA follows: TGCGCCAGCAGCCACTCCGACAGGGGGGACACTGAAGCTTTCTTT. The chain combines TRBV4-1 with TRBJ1-1; 9 bases are shared with TRBD1. Germline V lookup: CDR1 MGHRA, CDR2 YSYEKL. Unmatched junction bases numbered 5, after V lost 3 bases and J lost 3 bases. This CDR3 is built from 15 residues.

This chain links TRBV6-8 with TRBJ1-5, with D hard to call. Germline V gene sequence: CDR1 MNHGY, CDR2 SAAAGT. The CDR3 has 14 amino acids. Trimming removed 7 bases at V and 4 bases at J, with 14 bases between. This CDR3 is CASNKGGDNQPQHF. CDR3 coding DNA: TGTGCCAGCAACAAAGGAGGCGATAATCAGCCCCAGCATTTT.

This clonotype was found a few times. The junction and the germline gene differ at one end; a read error may be behind it. In DNA, the CDR3 is TGTGCCAGCAGTGAGGAGTTCTTC. This translates into CASSEEFF. The V and J genes are TRBV6-1 and TRBJ2-1; D unclear. The CDR3 is 8 residues long. Germline CDR1 MNHNS, CDR2 SASEGT.

This clonotype was detected only a few times. The gene calls are TRBV7-9 and TRBJ2-7; the D is unclear. The germline gives CDR1 SEHNR, CDR2 FQNEAQ (reference sequence). V dropped 5 bases and J dropped 3 bases, with 14 bases sitting between them. The length of the CDR3 is 14 residues. The CDR3 coding sequence is TGTGCCAGCAGCCCCAAAAGGATGAGCTACGAGCAGTACTTC. Its translation is CASSPKRMSYEQYF.